This TCR beta chain was profiled in a study of blood T cell repertoires in COVID-19. The wider study: T cells, B-cell-depleted T cells, or PBMCs provided the cDNA or gDNA that served as material.

Libraries were prepared by immunoSEQ multiplex PCR; TCRdb keeps only in-frame clonotypes and omits some of them. The sample consists of about 110,000 clones, approximately 89% of them appearing once. This CDR3 region has 13 residues. CDR1 is LNHDA, CDR2 SQIVND, per germline (reference sequence). V lost 5 bases to trimming and J lost 9 bases, with 11 bases between them. The clonotype comes from a man between 35 and 55 years old with acute or convalescent COVID-19. Sequenced: peripheral blood. This rearrangement joins TRBV19 to TRBJ1-6, with D tentatively TRBD1 (6 bases). CDR3 sequence reads: CASSGTGSSPLHF. The CDR3 region has the DNA TGTGCCAGTAGTGGTACAGGGAGTTCACCCCTCCACTTT.